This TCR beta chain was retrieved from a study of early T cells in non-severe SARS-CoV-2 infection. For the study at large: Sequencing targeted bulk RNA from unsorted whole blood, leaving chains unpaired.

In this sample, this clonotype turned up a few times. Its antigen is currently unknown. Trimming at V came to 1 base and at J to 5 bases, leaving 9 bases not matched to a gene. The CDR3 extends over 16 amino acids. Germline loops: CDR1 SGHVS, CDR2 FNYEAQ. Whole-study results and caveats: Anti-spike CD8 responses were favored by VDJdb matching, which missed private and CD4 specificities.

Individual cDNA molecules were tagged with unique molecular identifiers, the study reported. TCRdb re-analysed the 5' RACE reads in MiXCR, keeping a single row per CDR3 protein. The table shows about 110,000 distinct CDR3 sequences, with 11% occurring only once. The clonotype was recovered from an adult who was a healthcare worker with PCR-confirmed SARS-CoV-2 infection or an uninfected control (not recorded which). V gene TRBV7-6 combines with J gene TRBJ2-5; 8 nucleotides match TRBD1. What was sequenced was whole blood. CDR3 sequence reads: CASSLVMQGARETQYF. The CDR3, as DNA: TGTGCCAGCAGCTTAGTCATGCAGGGGGCAAGGGAGACCCAGTACTTC.